This T cell receptor (beta chain) was sequenced in a study of CD8 T cells in ankylosing spondylitis. The J segment lost 6 bases and the V segment lost 3 bases, leaving 10 bases of the junction unmatched. Germline V lookup: CDR1 SGHDT, CDR2 YYEEEE. This CDR3 region has 16 residues. About this clonotype: Antigen: not known.

Findings and caveats of the study: Seemingly distinctive of ankylosing spondylitis blood was a TCR beta motif formed by eight highly homologous variants. Researchers reportedly found disease-linked clones significantly enriched in matched ankylosing spondylitis synovial fluid. Past studies reported some motif variants in reactive arthritis synovial fluid and blood.

The authors made TCR beta libraries by quantitative 5'-RACE with molecular barcodes. TCRdb recomputed calls from the 5' RACE reads with MiXCR, one row per CDR3 protein. The repertoire holds 250,000 to 350,000 distinct CDR3 sequences, with around 20% as singletons. The receptor was isolated from a male donor with ankylosing spondylitis or in good health (not recorded which). The chain joins TRBV5-6 to TRBJ2-1; 9 bases are a match to TRBD1. What was sequenced was blood, either unsorted or a sorted T cell fraction (not recorded which). The CDR3 coding sequence is TGTGCCAGCAGCTGGCCGGGACAGGGCATAGGCAATGAGCAGTTCTTC. This codes for CASSWPGQGIGNEQFF.